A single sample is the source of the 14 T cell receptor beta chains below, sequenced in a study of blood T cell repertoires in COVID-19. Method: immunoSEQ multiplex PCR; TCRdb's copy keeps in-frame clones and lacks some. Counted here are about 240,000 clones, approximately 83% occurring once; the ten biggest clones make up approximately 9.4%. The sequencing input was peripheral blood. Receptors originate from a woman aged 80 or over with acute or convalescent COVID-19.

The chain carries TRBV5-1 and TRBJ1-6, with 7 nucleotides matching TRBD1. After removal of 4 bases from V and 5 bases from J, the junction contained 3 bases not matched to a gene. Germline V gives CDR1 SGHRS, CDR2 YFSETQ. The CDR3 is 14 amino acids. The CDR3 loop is CASSLGQNNSPLHF. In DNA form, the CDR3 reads TGCGCCAGCAGCCTGGGACAGAATAATTCACCCCTCCACTTT.

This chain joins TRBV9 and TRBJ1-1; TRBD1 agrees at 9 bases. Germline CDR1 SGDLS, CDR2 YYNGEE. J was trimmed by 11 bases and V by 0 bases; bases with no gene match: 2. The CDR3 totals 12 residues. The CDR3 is CASSVDRGRAFF. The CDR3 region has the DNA TGTGCCAGCAGCGTAGACAGGGGGCGTGCTTTCTTT. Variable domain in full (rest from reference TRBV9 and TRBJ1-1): DSGVTQTPKHLITATGQRVTLRCSPRSGDLSVYWYQQSLDQGLQFLIQYYNGEERAKGNILERFSAQQFPDLHSELNLSSLELGDSALYFCASSVDRGRAFFGQGTRLTVV.

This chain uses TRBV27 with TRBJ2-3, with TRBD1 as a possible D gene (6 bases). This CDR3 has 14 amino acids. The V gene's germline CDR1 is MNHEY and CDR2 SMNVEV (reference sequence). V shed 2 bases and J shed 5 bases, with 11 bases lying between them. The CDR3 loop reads CASSLTLGGDTQYF. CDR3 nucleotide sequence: TGTGCCAGCAGTTTAACCCTAGGGGGAGATACGCAGTATTTT.

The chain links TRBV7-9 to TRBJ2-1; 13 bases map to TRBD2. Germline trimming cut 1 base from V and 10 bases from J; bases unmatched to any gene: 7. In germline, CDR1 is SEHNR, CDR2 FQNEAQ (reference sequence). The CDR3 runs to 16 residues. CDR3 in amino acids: CASSLGLAGGRGEQFF. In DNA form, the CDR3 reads TGTGCCAGCAGCTTAGGACTAGCGGGGGGCCGTGGGGAGCAGTTCTTC.

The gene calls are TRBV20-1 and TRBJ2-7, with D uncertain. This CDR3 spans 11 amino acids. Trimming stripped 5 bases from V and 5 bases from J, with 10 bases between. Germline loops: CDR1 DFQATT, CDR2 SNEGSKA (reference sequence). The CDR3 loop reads CSAPSYNEQYF. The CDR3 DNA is TGCAGTGCTCCCTCCTATAACGAGCAGTACTTC.

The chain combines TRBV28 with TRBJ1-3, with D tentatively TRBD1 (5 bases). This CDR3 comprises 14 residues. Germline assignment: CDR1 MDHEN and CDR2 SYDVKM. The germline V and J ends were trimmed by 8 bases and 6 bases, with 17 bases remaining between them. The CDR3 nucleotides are TGTGCCAGCTCCCACAGGACCCAAATAAACACCATATATTTT. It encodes CASSHRTQINTIYF.

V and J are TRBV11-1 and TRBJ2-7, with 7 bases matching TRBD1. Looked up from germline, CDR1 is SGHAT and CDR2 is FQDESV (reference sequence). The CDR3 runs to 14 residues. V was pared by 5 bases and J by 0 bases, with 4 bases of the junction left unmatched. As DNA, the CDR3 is TGTGCCAGCAGCCCGGACAGGAGCTCCTACGAGCAGTACTTC. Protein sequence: CASSPDRSSYEQYF.

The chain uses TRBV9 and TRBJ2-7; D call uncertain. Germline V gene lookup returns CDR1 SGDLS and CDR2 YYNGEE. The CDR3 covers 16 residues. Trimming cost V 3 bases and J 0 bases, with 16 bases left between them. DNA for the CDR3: TGTGCCAGCAGCGAGACGAACCAAGCGCTCTCCTACGAGCAGTACTTC. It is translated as CASSETNQALSYEQYF.

CDR3 sequence reads: CASSQGVGSSGANVLTF. DNA of the CDR3: TGTGCCAGCTCACAGGGGGTCGGCAGTTCTGGGGCCAACGTCCTGACTTTC. The chain has TRBV18 and TRBJ2-6; D possibly corresponds to TRBD1 (6 bases). Trimming took off 4 bases at V and 1 base at J, with 14 bases between the two ends. CDR1 is KGHSH, CDR2 LQKENI, per germline. The CDR3 contains 17 residues.

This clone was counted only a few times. The CDR3 DNA follows: TGTGCCAGCAGCTCCGGCAGCGGGGCGGCGGGGAATTCACCCCTCCACTTT. It yields the protein CASSSGSGAAGNSPLHF. V and J are TRBV3-1 (or the pseudogene TRBV3-2) and TRBJ1-6; a possible D gene is TRBD1 (5 bases). Germline loops: CDR1 LGHDT, CDR2 YNNKEL (reference sequence). Between the trimmed V and J ends, which lost 5 bases and 7 bases, there was a span of 21 bases. This CDR3 is 17 amino acids long.

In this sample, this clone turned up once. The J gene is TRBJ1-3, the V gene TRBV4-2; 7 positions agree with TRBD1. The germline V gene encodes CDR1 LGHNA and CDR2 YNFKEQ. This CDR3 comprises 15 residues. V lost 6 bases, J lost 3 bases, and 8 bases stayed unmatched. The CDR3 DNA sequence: TGTGCCAGCAGGAAAGGACAGGATAGTGGAAACACCATATATTTT. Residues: CASRKGQDSGNTIYF.

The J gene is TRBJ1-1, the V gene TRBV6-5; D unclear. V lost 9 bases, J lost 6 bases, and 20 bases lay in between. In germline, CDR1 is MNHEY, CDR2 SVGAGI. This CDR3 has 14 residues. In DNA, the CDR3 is TGTGCCAGTTCACGGCGCGGAGGAAACCCTGAAGCTTTCTTT. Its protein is CASSRRGGNPEAFF.

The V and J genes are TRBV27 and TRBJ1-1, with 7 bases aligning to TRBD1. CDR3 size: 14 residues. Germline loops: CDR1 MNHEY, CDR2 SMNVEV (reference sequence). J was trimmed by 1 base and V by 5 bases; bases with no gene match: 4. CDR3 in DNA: TGTGCCAGCAGTCCGGACAGGAGGAACACTGAAGCTTTCTTT. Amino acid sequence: CASSPDRRNTEAFF.

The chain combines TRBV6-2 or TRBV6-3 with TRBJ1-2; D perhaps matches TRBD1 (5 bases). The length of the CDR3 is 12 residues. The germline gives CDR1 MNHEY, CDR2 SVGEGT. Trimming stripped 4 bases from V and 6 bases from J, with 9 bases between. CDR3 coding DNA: TGTGCCAGCAGTTCTCAGGGTCATGGCTACACCTTC. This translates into CASSSQGHGYTF.